This T cell receptor (beta chain) was captured in a study of OX40 agonist ivuxolimab in advanced cancers. Measured with immunoSEQ multiplex PCR; TCRdb has only the in-frame clones, and not every one. The table includes more than 55,000 clones, more than 85% detected once. Study-level results: Among the least clonally expanded were partial responders at 0.1-3.0 mg/kg.

CDR3 length: 15 residues. The V gene's germline CDR1 is LNHNV and CDR2 YYDKDF (reference sequence). Trimming shortened V by 0 bases and J by 5 bases, and 13 bases separated the two germline ends. As for this clone: Its antigen is still unknown.

Sequencing used CD4+ or CD8+ T cells sorted from blood, obtained in a trial of the OX40 agonist ivuxolimab. The clonotype originates from an adult with an advanced solid tumor such as melanoma, head and neck, liver or kidney cancer. The chain couples TRBV15 to TRBJ1-2; D ambiguous. This CDR3 is CATSRDEHTGYGYTF. The CDR3, as DNA: TGTGCCACCAGCAGAGATGAGCACACCGGGTATGGCTACACCTTC. The full variable domain, its missing parts supplied by reference TRBV15 and TRBJ1-2, is DAMVIQNPRYQVTQFGKPVTLSCSQTLNHNVMYWYQQKSSQAPKLLFHYYDKDFNNEADTPDNFQSRRPNTSFCFLDIRSPGLGDTAMYLCATSRDEHTGYGYTFGSGTRLTVV.